This TCR beta chain stems from a study of CD4 T cells in relation to SARS-CoV-2 and coronaviruses (dated by TCRdb to the early 2020s). Turning to the overall study: In the ViraFEST assay, PBMCs were grown with antigen for approximately ten days, and TCR beta CDR3s were then sequenced to identify antigen-specific clonal expansions. An HIV-1 Nef peptide pool or a culture without peptide was used as the negative reference condition. A different TCR-beta assay, based on Illumina, was used to sequence expansion assays from other donors in the study. Patient-derived lymphoblastoid cell lines were used to map the HLA restriction of shared crossreactive spike epitopes. The study assessed, at the TCR clonotype level, memory CD4+ T cell crossreactivity between SARS-CoV-2 and common cold coronavirus spike proteins. The Adaptive Biotechnologies TCR-sequencing kit was used to sequence samples from a few pre-COVID donors and the naive versus memory experiments, whereas other data were Illumina-based. Summary of the overall study and its limitations: Small numbers of patients and of tested TCRs were a limitation of the study. Approximately 69% of donors had memory CD4+ clonotypes that crossrecognized SARS-CoV-2 and at least one common cold coronavirus spike. Since the crossreactivity analysis centred on spike protein, crossreactivity against other viral proteins was not assessed. Crossreactive clones showed significantly weaker SARS-CoV-2-driven expansion than monoreactive clones, consistent with antigenic imprinting. No donor contributed both pre-pandemic and post-infection samples, which limited tracing the source of pre-existing responses.

Library method: the immunoSEQ multiplex PCR assay. The paper's processing steps were these. Preprocessing removed nonproductive sequences and CDR3s not starting with C, not ending with F or W, or shorter than 7 amino acids. The MANAFEST web app identified antigen-specific clonotypes based on expansion compared with the reference and other culture wells. A clone was considered positive if significant expansion relative to the reference culture was observed in 2 of 3 replicate wells at an FDR below 0.05. Positive clones also required significant expansion versus all other tandem wells and an odds ratio above 5. Pairwise Levenshtein distance, computed with the stringdist R package after three terminal residues were trimmed from each end, was used as the measure of CDR3 homology. TCRdb holds this immuneACCESS table with in-frame rearrangements only. Some clones are missing; in checked studies, unresolved V genes explain under half, and the rest has no known cause. V and J calls and clone size follow that table, whereas D and trimming were derived from the DNA. The sample table contains 28,000 or so clones; only one count was recorded for more than 60% of them. The top ten constitute about 10% of the sample.

Worth noting for this clone: The clone's antigen remains unknown. No base quality information exists; no much larger clone differs at one position.

CD4+ T cells from unexposed donors were collected before the COVID-19 pandemic (2011-2018). Following 10 days of culture, the EasySep CD4+ T cell isolation kit was used to isolate CD4+ T cells. Unexposed donor CD4+ T cells were tested for reactivity to SARS-CoV-2 S and N and four common cold coronavirus spike pools, as cell number allowed. Each well received 2.2 million or so PBMCs, cultured in IMDM supplemented with about 4.5% human AB serum and approximately 10 IU/ml IL-2. Half of the culture medium was replaced with fresh IL-2-containing medium on days 3 and 7. Triplicate replicate wells were generally used for each peptide culture condition. The leukapheresis product for the unexposed donors was obtained through commercial purchase. Ficoll-Paque PLUS gradient centrifugation was used to isolate PBMCs from either whole blood or leukapheresis product. The PBMCs went either fresh into the expansion assay or into cryopreservation at -140 degrees C. The QIAamp Micro DNA Kit was used to extract genomic DNA from the CD4+ T cells.

Looking up the germline V gene yields CDR1 SGHTA and CDR2 FQGNSA. Trimming costs V 3 bases and J 2 bases, and their ends lie 10 bases apart. From the cysteine through the phenylalanine, the CDR3 covers 14 amino acids. Just CDR3 DNA is preserved here, 42 bases in frame from base 1. Sequencing was done on a sample of CD4+ T cells from PBMCs, cultured in vitro. The receptor chain draws on TRBV7-2 and TRBJ2-5; the D gene is perhaps TRBD1, on 5 matching bases. The source is a human donor in good health. The nucleotides read TGTGCCAGCAGCTTCCAGGGTGCGCAAGAGACCCAGTACTTC. Its translation reads: CASSFQGAQETQYF.